Reported below is one T cell receptor beta chain. V lost 1 base to trimming and J lost 8 bases; unmatched junction nucleotides: 4. The germline V gene has CDR1 SGHAT and CDR2 FQNNGV. This CDR3 has 14 residues. Assay: immunoSEQ multiplex PCR; the TCRdb copy retains only in-frame clones and omits some. This table holds about 480,000 clones, roughly 87% found once. This sample was taken from a study of blood T cell repertoires in COVID-19. This rearrangement joins TRBV11-2 to TRBJ1-4; TRBD1 matches 7 bases. The sequenced sample consisted of PBMCs or T cells enriched from blood (not recorded which). This TCR was sampled from a woman younger than 30 with acute COVID-19. The CDR3 DNA reads as TGTGCCAGCAGCTTAGGACAGGGCAGCGAAAAACTGTTTTTT. Amino acids: CASSLGQGSEKLFF.